Below are 18 T cell receptor beta chains sequenced from a single sample in a study of T cells after yellow fever vaccination (dated 2019 in TCRdb). Interpreted using the paper, the treatment or condition label stands for: live attenuated yellow fever vaccine strain. Library generation was performed with 5' RACE. TCRdb records Illumina NovaSeq 6000 as the sequencer. TCRdb reprocessing: public reads trimmed at Q25 with fastp, clones called with MiXCR, in-frame beta chains kept. Rows with one shared CDR3 protein collapse into an entry with the most common genes and DNA. Within this sample are about 210,000 distinct CDR3 sequences, with less than 3.5% of them counted one time only. Around 3.3% of the sample lies in the top ten. Sample: CD4+ T cells sorted from PBMCs, taken 10 days after the yellow fever booster vaccination. The receptors here all came from a man between 18 and 29 years old who received the YFV17D yellow fever vaccine.

This chain joins TRBV12-3 or TRBV12-4 and TRBJ2-3, with D perhaps matching TRBD2 (6 bases). CDR3 size: 13 residues. With 6 bases removed from V and 5 bases from J, the gap between germline ends came to 12 bases. The CDR3 loop reads CASSLWREDTQYF. The CDR3 bases are TGTGCCAGCAGCCTCTGGAGGGAAGATACGCAGTATTTT.

This clonotype has more than one count but fewer than ten. The chain combines TRBV6-6 with TRBJ2-5, with D tentatively TRBD1 (6 bases). Germline CDR1 and CDR2: MNHNY and SVGAGI (reference sequence). With 5 bases removed from V and 2 bases from J, the gap between germline ends came to 15 bases. This CDR3 region has 15 residues. For the CDR3, the DNA is TGTGCCAGCAGTCTACCGGGACACCTTCAAGAGACCCAGTACTTC. Amino acids: CASSLPGHLQETQYF.

This clonotype was detected ten times or more. The chain couples TRBV7-2 to TRBJ2-7; no firm D call. Germline CDR1 and CDR2: SGHTA and FQGNSA. V dropped 5 bases and J dropped 2 bases, with 16 bases sitting between them. The CDR3 is 15 residues long. The CDR3 region is CASSPRRTGAYEQYF. The CDR3 DNA reads as TGTGCCAGCAGCCCCCGTAGGACCGGCGCCTACGAGCAGTACTTC. Drawing the rest from reference TRBV7-2 and TRBJ2-7, the complete variable domain is GAGVSQSPSNKVTEKGKDVELRCDPISGHTALYWYRQSLGQGLEFLIYFQGNSAPDKSGLPSDRFSAERTGGSVSTLTIQRTQQEDSAVYLCASSPRRTGAYEQYFGPGTRLTVT.

In this sample, this clonotype turned up many times. This chain's CDR3 is CASGFRRAVEQYF. The CDR3 region has the DNA TGTGCCAGCGGGTTTCGGAGGGCGGTCGAGCAGTACTTC. The V call is TRBV6-5, the J call TRBJ2-7, with D possibly TRBD2 on 6 matching bases. The V and J ends lost 8 bases and 6 bases respectively, with 17 bases between them. The CDR3 covers 13 residues. From germline, CDR1 is MNHEY and CDR2 SVGAGI.

This chain links TRBV5-6 with TRBJ2-7, with 7 bases fitting TRBD2. The CDR3 has 13 residues. Looked up from germline, CDR1 is SGHDT and CDR2 is YYEEEE. V shed 5 bases and J 7 bases; nucleotides not matched to a gene: 9. The DNA of the CDR3 is TGTGCCAGCAGGCCCGCGGGAGTTTGGGAGCAGTACGTC. It specifies CASRPAGVWEQYV.

A few counts support this clonotype. The chain is built from TRBV9 and TRBJ2-7; 9 nucleotides match TRBD1. CDR1 is SGDLS, CDR2 YYNGEE, per germline. The CDR3 totals 14 residues. With V trimmed by 3 bases and J by 4 bases, 5 bases remained unmatched. This chain's CDR3 is CASSAKQGAYEQYF. CDR3 nucleotide sequence: TGTGCCAGCAGCGCCAAACAGGGGGCTTACGAGCAGTACTTC.

This clonotype was detected many times. V usage is TRBV20-1 and J usage is TRBJ2-1; D remains unclear. The CDR3 consists of 10 residues. Germline assignment: CDR1 DFQATT and CDR2 SNEGSKA (reference sequence). V was trimmed by 5 bases and J by 8 bases, leaving 7 bases between them. The CDR3 region is CSALMHEQFF. The CDR3 coding sequence is TGCAGTGCTCTCATGCATGAGCAGTTCTTC.

In this sample, this clonotype turned up many times. V usage is TRBV3-1 and J usage is TRBJ2-7; D gene uncertain. Germline assignment: CDR1 LGHDT and CDR2 YNNKEL (reference sequence). V was clipped by 3 bases and J by 2 bases, with 11 bases between them. This CDR3 region has 14 residues. The CDR3 here is CASSHIHSAYEQYF. The CDR3 DNA reads TGTGCCAGCAGCCACATACATAGTGCCTACGAGCAGTACTTC.

This clonotype was picked up a small number of times. The rearrangement links TRBV29-1 to TRBJ2-7, with D possibly TRBD2 on 7 matching bases. The CDR3 covers 11 residues. The germline CDR1 and CDR2 sequences are SQVTM and ANQGSEA. The V gene lost 6 bases and the J gene lost 6 bases, with 12 bases spanning the gap. The CDR3 DNA sequence: TGCAGCGTCGAGGGGGGGGTCGAGCAGTACTTC. Protein sequence: CSVEGGVEQYF.

This clonotype was seen repeatedly, ten times or more. The V call is TRBV5-1, the J call TRBJ1-2, with 7 bases identical to TRBD1. Germline V gene data show CDR1 as SGHRS and CDR2 as YFSETQ. This CDR3 spans 13 amino acids. Trimming took 5 bases from V and 4 from J; bases not matched to a gene: 5. In DNA, the CDR3 is TGCGCCAGCAGTTTCGGGACAGCCTATGGCTACACCTTC. Translated: CASSFGTAYGYTF.

V and J are TRBV5-4 and TRBJ2-5; 7 nucleotides align to TRBD1. J gave up 5 bases and V 3 bases, and 13 bases lay outside the gene matches. The CDR3 covers 16 residues. Germline-derived CDR1 and CDR2 are SGHNT and YYREEE (reference sequence). CDR3: CASSSAPGQRKETQYF. In DNA, the CDR3 is TGTGCCAGCAGCTCGGCACCGGGACAGCGGAAGGAGACCCAGTACTTC.

In DNA, the CDR3 is TGTGCCAGCAGTTTCGCTAGCGGGTACAATGAGCAGTTCTTC. Encoded protein: CASSFASGYNEQFF. The gene calls are TRBV12-3 or TRBV12-4 and TRBJ2-1; 8 nucleotides align to TRBD2. The CDR3 is 14 residues long. V gave up 3 bases and J gave up 4 bases; unmatched junction bases: 2.

This clonotype was counted many times. This chain joins TRBV5-1 and TRBJ1-1, with D possibly being TRBD1 (5 bases). V lost 1 base, J lost 1 base, and 11 bases lay in between. Germline V gene data show CDR1 as SGHRS and CDR2 as YFSETQ. The CDR3 totals 15 residues. The CDR3 protein is CASSLSPTGNTEAFF. In DNA, the CDR3 is TGCGCCAGCAGCTTGTCCCCCACAGGGAACACTGAAGCTTTCTTT. The entire variable domain, with the rest obtained from reference TRBV5-1 and TRBJ1-1, is as follows: KAGVTQTPRYLIKTRGQQVTLSCSPISGHRSVSWYQQTPGQGLQFLFEYFSETQRNKGNFPGRFSGRQFSNSRSEMNVSTLELGDSALYLCASSLSPTGNTEAFFGQGTRLTVV.

This clonotype was found a few times. The V gene is TRBV14, the J gene TRBJ1-2, with D possibly matching TRBD1 (6 bases). This CDR3 contains 14 residues. Germline V gene lookup returns CDR1 SGHDN and CDR2 FVKESK. Trimming removed 4 bases from V and 5 bases from J, with 14 bases in between. DNA of the CDR3: TGTGCCAGCAGCCTGCAAACAGGGCCTTATGGCTACACCTTC. It yields the protein CASSLQTGPYGYTF.

V is TRBV6-5 and J is TRBJ2-7, with 7 bases identical to TRBD1. Germline CDR1 is MNHEY and CDR2 is SVGAGI. The CDR3 loop spans 13 amino acids. Unmatched junction bases numbered 8, after V lost 5 bases and J lost 7 bases. This CDR3 is CASSKRGQREQYV. As DNA, the CDR3 is TGTGCCAGCAGTAAAAGGGGACAGAGAGAGCAGTACGTC.

This clonotype occurred a few times. V usage is TRBV7-3 and J usage is TRBJ2-3; D is perhaps TRBD1 or TRBD2 (5 bases each). V was clipped by 1 base and J by 4 bases, with 12 bases between them. The CDR3 contains 15 residues. Germline V gene data show CDR1 as SGHTA and CDR2 as FQGTGA. CDR3 sequence reads: CASSLSPGAADTQYF. CDR3 coding DNA: TGTGCCAGCAGCTTAAGCCCCGGGGCGGCAGATACGCAGTATTTT.

This clonotype was counted many times. The chain joins TRBV18 to TRBJ1-6; D ambiguous. Germline CDR1 and CDR2: KGHSH and LQKENI. The CDR3 length is 14 residues. Trimming left V 5 bases short and J 9 bases short, with 14 bases between. The CDR3 reads CASSYVSSGSPLHF. The CDR3 DNA reads as TGTGCCAGCTCATATGTATCTAGTGGTTCACCCCTCCACTTT.

Points on this clonotype: This clone may be a read error of a much larger clone one base away. CDR3 sequence reads: CASSQGYLMYTEAFF. CDR3 nucleotide sequence: TGCGCCAGCAGCCAAGGATACTTAATGTACACTGAAGCTTTCTTT. V usage is TRBV4-1 and J usage is TRBJ1-1; D unresolved. Germline V gene sequence: CDR1 MGHRA, CDR2 YSYEKL. This CDR3 spans 15 amino acids. The V gene lost 1 base and the J gene lost 3 bases, with 12 bases spanning the gap.